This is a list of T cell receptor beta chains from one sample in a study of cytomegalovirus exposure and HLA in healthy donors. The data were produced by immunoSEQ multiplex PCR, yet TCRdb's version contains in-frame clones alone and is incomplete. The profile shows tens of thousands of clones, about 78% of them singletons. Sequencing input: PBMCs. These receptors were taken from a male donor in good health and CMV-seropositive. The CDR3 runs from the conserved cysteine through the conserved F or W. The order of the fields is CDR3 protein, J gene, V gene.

CATSVAGWDTEAFF	TRBJ1-1	TRBV15
CASSLTRGGQDTQYF	TRBJ2-3	TRBV11-2
CASSIAAHTNSPLHF	TRBJ1-6	TRBV19
CASSLGQNYEQYF	TRBJ2-7	TRBV7-9
CASSPPGGGTYEQYF	TRBJ2-7	TRBV28
CASSQAGGHNEQFF	TRBJ2-1	TRBV4-1
CASSVEKGNSGYTF	TRBJ1-2	TRBV9
CAWSPLWTEAFF	TRBJ1-1	TRBV30
CAWTSGVGEQYF	-	TRBV30
CASSYQGLFEQYF	TRBJ2-7	TRBV7-2
CASRQQGGDQPQHF	TRBJ1-5	TRBV12-2
CASSPQAELFF	TRBJ2-2	TRBV28
CASSSNTGGEQFF	TRBJ2-1	TRBV7-3
CASRRLAGHNEQFF	TRBJ2-1	TRBV27
CASSYLSPFMDYGYTF	TRBJ1-2	TRBV6-5
CASSDLSGTANEKLFF	TRBJ1-4	TRBV25-1
CASSLTPALQETQYF	TRBJ2-5	TRBV27
CASSLRSGRNTGELFF	TRBJ2-2	TRBV11-3
CASRPDLVNTEAFF	TRBJ1-1	TRBV2
CASSSGTVSNQPQHF	TRBJ1-5	TRBV19
CASSLAGGHGTQYF	TRBJ2-5	TRBV6-5
CASSFVTGDTGNTIYF	TRBJ1-3	TRBV7-2
CASSYTGTGGYQPQHF	TRBJ1-5	TRBV6-6
CASSPGTVYGYTF	TRBJ1-2	TRBV6-5
CASRGTGALREAFF	TRBJ1-1	TRBV2
CASSIQGLSGNTVYF	TRBJ1-3	TRBV5-1
CASRRQGLDSNQPQHF	TRBJ1-5	TRBV6-6
CASSVASSGGMNEQFF	TRBJ2-1	TRBV9
CASLPGQRNQPQHF	TRBJ1-5	TRBV28
CASSPRLAGSTDTQYF	TRBJ2-3	TRBV5-1
CASSAGLAGGSHEQYF	TRBJ2-7	TRBV5-1
CASSRPQGYEQYF	TRBJ2-7	TRBV28
CASSLAGTGGEQFF	TRBJ2-1	TRBV5-6
CASSLGSLGAYEQYF	TRBJ2-7	TRBV7-7
CASSPGQGAGGYTF	TRBJ1-2	TRBV6-1
CASSFTGGSYNEQFF	TRBJ2-1	TRBV5-1
CASSLDRVDGYTF	TRBJ1-2	TRBV5-4
CASSLFGGSRTQYF	TRBJ2-5	TRBV28
CASSSSGTGVDLGYGYTF	TRBJ1-2	TRBV9
CASSLLLAGVREQYF	TRBJ2-7	TRBV5-4
CASSPPTGGLQTQYF	TRBJ2-5	TRBV18
CAISGQGLGSPLHF	TRBJ1-6	TRBV10-3
CASSLGPGLTYEQYF	TRBJ2-7	TRBV5-4
CASSQDQASWEETQYF	TRBJ2-5	TRBV4-2
CASSQRLAGAISSTDTQYF	TRBJ2-3	TRBV4-2
CASSWTGSLYEQYF	TRBJ2-7	TRBV7-2
CSVAGRSTDTQYF	TRBJ2-3	TRBV29-1
CASSSIGGYEQYF	TRBJ2-7	TRBV27
CASSPSPEGSYEQYF	TRBJ2-7	TRBV27
CAGRGQLNTEAFF	TRBJ1-1	TRBV30
CASSPPVGDEQYF	TRBJ2-7	TRBV18
CAWRNGQGGFEQYF	TRBJ2-7	TRBV30
CASSIGGVNTEAFF	TRBJ1-1	TRBV19
CASSSGSGHQPQHF	TRBJ1-5	TRBV19
CASSLAAASGWGTQYF	TRBJ2-5	TRBV7-6